Sequencing of this TCR beta chain was carried out in a study of blood T cell repertoires in COVID-19 (dated by TCRdb to 2018 to 2021). Background for the entire study: Collaborator samples came from the United States, Italy and Spain and covered acute and convalescent phases of COVID-19. The samples were drawn from two sources: the first 160 participants of the ongoing ImmuneRACE study, and about 1,300 subjects contributed by 6 global collaborators. Subjects who had been exposed to COVID-19, were actively infected with it, or had recovered from it provided the deeply sampled blood TCRbeta repertoires that made up the dataset. The repertoires were released in a freely available public database meant as a resource for research on the immune response to SARS-CoV-2. The prospective study material was composed of cDNA or gDNA derived from T cells, B-cell-depleted T cells, or PBMCs. Where HLA class I and class II types were available, the types were taken from metadata supplied by the sample provider, not from assay-based typing. Nearly every sample came with metadata listing a de-identified subject ID, COVID-19 status, age in years and sex.

TCRbeta CDR3 regions were amplified from genomic DNA by means of the immunoSEQ Assay, a bias-controlled multiplex PCR. As for the authors' bioinformatics: The number of nucleated cells in each sample was estimated by amplification of reference gene primers within the assay. To quantify the absolute abundance of each unique TCRbeta CDR3 rearrangement, sequence reads were collapsed and filtered. For each sample, productive Simpson clonality was calculated as the square root of Simpson's diversity index across productive rearrangements. Drawn from immuneACCESS, this table holds only the in-frame rearrangements with V and J called that TCRdb kept. Clones are partly lost; checked studies trace under half to an unresolved V gene and leave the rest unexplained. V, J and clone size are taken as reported in that table, and D and trimming were inferred from the DNA itself. Recorded for this sample are about 220,000 clones; 80% of them occurred a single time. In total, the top ten clones hold 5.5% to 8.5% of the sample.

Study-level results and caveats: How much clinical and demographic metadata was included differed by source and by participant, and the metadata was provided uncurated.

Collaborating institutions collected whole blood in K2EDTA tubes following their own protocols. For TCRbeta analysis, collaborators shipped samples in one of three forms: frozen whole blood, isolated PBMCs, or DNA extracted from either of those sample types. Notes on this clone: Which antigen it targets is not known. It has no much larger one-base neighbor in the sample; base qualities were not kept.

CDR1 and CDR2 are drawn from the germline V gene (reference sequence): SGHNT, YYREEE. The CDR3, cysteine through phenylalanine, is 16 amino acids long. Kept here is only the CDR3 DNA, which spans 48 bases and is read in frame from base 1. Trimming at the junction amounts to 0 bases on V and 0 bases on J, and the germline ends lie 12 bases apart. The V and J genes are TRBV5-4 and TRBJ1-1; no confident D gene assignment can be made. What was sequenced was peripheral blood. The origin of this receptor is a woman in her 70s with acute or convalescent COVID-19. The DNA is as follows: TGTGCCAGCAGCTTGGCCCCAGAGGGTTTGAACACTGAAGCTTTCTTT. The encoded protein is CASSLAPEGLNTEAFF.